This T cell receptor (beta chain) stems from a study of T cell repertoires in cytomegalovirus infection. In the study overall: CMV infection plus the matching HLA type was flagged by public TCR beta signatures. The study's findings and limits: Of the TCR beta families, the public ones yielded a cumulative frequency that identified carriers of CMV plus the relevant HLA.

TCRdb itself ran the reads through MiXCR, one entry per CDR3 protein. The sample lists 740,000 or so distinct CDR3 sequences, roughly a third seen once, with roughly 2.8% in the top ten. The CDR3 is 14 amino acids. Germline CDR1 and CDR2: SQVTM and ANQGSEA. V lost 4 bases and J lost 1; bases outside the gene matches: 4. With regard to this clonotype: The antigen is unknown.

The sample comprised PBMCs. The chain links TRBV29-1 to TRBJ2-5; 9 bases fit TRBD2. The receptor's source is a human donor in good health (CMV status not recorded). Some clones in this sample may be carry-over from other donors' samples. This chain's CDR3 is CSVALAGPQETQYF. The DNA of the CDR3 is TGCAGCGTTGCTCTAGCGGGACCCCAAGAGACCCAGTACTTC.